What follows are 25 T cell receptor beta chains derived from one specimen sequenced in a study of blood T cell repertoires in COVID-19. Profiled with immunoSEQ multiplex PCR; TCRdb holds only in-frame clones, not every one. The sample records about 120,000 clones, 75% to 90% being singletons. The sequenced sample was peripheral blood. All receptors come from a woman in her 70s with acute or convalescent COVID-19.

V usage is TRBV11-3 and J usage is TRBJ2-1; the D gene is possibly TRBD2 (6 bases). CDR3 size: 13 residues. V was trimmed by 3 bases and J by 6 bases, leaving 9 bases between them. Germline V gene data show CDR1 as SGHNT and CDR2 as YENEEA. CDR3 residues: CASSLTRVNEQFF. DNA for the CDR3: TGTGCCAGCAGCTTGACTAGAGTCAATGAGCAGTTCTTC.

CDR3 nucleotides: TGTGCCAGCAGCTTGGCCCGCGGGGGGGTCACAGATACGCAGTATTTT. Translation: CASSLARGGVTDTQYF. V and J are TRBV5-4 and TRBJ2-3; 9 bases agree with TRBD2. The CDR3 contains 16 residues. Trimming took 0 bases from V and 2 from J; bases not matched to a gene: 4. CDR1 is SGHNT and CDR2 is YYREEE in the germline V gene (reference sequence).

The chain's CDR3 is CASGLKPGQGLDTQYF. The CDR3 nucleotides are TGTGCTAGTGGACTCAAACCGGGACAGGGCTTGGATACGCAGTATTTT. J is TRBJ2-3 and V is TRBV12-5; 9 nucleotides align to TRBD1. V lost 6 bases, J lost 6 bases, and 13 bases stayed unmatched. From germline, CDR1 is LGHNT and CDR2 FRNRAP. The CDR3 runs to 16 residues. The variable domain in full, with the rest retrieved from reference TRBV12-5 and TRBJ2-3, is DARVTQTPRHKVTEMGQEVTMRCQPILGHNTVFWYRQTMMQGLELLAYFRNRAPLDDSGMPKDRFSAEMPDATLATLKIQPSEPRDSAVYFCASGLKPGQGLDTQYFGPGTRLTVL.

The CDR3 loop reads CASSPGHEGRNQPQHF. The CDR3 DNA reads TGTGCCAGCAGCCCGGGCCACGAGGGTCGCAATCAGCCCCAGCATTTT. J is TRBJ1-5 and V is TRBV27; D gene unclear. CDR3 length equals 16 residues. Between the trimmed V and J ends, which lost 6 bases and 2 bases, there was a span of 17 bases. CDR1 and CDR2 (germline): MNHEY, SMNVEV (reference sequence).

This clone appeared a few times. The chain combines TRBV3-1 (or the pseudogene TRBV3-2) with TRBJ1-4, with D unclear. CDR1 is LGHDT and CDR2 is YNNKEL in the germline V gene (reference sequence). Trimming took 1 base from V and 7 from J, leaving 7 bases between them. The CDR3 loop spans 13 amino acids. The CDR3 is CASSQAGGEKLFF. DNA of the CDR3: TGTGCCAGCAGCCAAGCAGGTGGTGAAAAACTGTTTTTT.

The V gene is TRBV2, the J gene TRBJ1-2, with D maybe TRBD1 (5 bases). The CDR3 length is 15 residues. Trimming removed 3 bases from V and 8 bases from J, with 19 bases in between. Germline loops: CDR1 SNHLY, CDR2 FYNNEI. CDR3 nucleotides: TGTGCCAGCAGTGATCTCGGCAGGGTAGGTCGAGGCTACACCTTC. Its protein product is CASSDLGRVGRGYTF.

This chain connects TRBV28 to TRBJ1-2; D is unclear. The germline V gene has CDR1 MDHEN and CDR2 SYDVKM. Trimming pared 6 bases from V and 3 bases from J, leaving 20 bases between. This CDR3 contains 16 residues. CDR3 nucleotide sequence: TGTGCCAGCAGCCGTCCGGGCGGGGTACCCGACTATGGCTACACCTTC. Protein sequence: CASSRPGGVPDYGYTF.

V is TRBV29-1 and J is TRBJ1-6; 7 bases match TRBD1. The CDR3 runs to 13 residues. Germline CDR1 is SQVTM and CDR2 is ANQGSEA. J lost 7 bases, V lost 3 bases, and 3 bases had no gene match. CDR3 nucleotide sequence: TGCAGCGTTGAGGGACAGCCCAATTCACCCCTCCACTTT. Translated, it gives CSVEGQPNSPLHF.

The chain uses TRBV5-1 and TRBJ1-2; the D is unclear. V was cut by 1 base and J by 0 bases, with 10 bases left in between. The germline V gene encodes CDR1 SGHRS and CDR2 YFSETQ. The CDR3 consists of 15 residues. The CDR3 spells CASSLLGRSNYGYTF. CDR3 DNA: TGCGCCAGCAGCTTGTTAGGGAGATCTAACTATGGCTACACCTTC. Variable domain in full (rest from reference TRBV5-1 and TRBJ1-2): KAGVTQTPRYLIKTRGQQVTLSCSPISGHRSVSWYQQTPGQGLQFLFEYFSETQRNKGNFPGRFSGRQFSNSRSEMNVSTLELGDSALYLCASSLLGRSNYGYTFGSGTRLTVV.

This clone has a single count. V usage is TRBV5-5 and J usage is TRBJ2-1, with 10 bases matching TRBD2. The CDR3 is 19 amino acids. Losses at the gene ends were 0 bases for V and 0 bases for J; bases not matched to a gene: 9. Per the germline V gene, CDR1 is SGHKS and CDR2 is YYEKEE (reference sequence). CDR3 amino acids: CASSLGLAGMGGSYNEQFF. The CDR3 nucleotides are TGTGCCAGCAGCTTGGGACTAGCGGGTATGGGGGGCTCCTACAATGAGCAGTTCTTC.

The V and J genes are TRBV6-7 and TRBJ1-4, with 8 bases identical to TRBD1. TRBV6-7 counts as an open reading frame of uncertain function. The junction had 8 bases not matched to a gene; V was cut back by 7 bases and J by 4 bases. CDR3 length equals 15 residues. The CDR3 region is CASNYPGQDNEKLFF. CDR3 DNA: TGTGCCAGCAATTATCCGGGACAGGATAATGAAAAACTGTTTTTT.

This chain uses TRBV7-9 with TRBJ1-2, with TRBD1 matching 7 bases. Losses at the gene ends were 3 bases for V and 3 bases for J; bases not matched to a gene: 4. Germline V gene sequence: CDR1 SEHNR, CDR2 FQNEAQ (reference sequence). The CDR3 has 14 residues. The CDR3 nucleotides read TGTGCCAGCAGCTTCTCGACAGGGTACTATGGCTACACCTTC. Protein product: CASSFSTGYYGYTF.

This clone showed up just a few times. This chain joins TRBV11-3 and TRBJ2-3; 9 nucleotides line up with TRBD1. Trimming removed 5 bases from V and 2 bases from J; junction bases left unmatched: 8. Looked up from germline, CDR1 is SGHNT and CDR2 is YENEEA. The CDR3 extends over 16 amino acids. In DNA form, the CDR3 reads TGTGCCAGCAGCCGGACAGGGGAAGTGACCACAGATACGCAGTATTTT. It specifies CASSRTGEVTTDTQYF.

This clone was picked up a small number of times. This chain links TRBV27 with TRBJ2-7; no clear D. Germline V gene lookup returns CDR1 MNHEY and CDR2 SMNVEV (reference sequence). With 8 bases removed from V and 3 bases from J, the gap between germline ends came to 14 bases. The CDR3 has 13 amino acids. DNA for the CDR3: TGTGCCAGCCGACCCCACCGGAGCTACGAGCAGTACTTC. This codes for CASRPHRSYEQYF.

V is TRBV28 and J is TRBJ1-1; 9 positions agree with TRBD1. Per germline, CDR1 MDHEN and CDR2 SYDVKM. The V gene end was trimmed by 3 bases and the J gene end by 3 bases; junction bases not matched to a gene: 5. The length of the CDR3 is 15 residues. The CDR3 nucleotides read TGTGCCAGCAGTTTCCGAAGACAGGGGGACACTGAAGCTTTCTTT. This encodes CASSFRRQGDTEAFF.

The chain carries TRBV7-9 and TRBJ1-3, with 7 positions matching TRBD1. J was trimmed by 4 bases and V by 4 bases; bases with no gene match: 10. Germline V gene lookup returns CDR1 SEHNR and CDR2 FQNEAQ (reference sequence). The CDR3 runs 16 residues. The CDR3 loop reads CASSSSPTGPGNTIYF. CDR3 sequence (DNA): TGTGCCAGCAGCTCCAGCCCGACAGGGCCCGGAAACACCATATATTTT. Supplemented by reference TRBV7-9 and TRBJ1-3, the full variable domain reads DTGVSQNPRHKITKRGQNVTFRCDPISEHNRLYWYRQTLGQGPEFLTYFQNEAQLEKSRLLSDRFSAERPKGSFSTLEIQRTEQGDSAMYLCASSSSPTGPGNTIYFGEGSWLTVV.

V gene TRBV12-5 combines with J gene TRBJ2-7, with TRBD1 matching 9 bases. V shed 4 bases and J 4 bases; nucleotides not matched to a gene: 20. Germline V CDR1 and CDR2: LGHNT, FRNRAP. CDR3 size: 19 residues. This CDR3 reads CASGSSPGGIDRGGYEQYF. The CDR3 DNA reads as TGTGCTAGTGGTTCCTCACCGGGCGGGATCGACAGGGGGGGTTACGAGCAGTACTTC.

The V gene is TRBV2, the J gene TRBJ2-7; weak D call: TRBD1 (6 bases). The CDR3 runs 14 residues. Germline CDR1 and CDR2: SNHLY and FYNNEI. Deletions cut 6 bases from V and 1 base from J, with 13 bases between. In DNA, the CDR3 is TGTGCCAGCAGGGGGTCCCAGGGGTCCTACGAGCAGTACTTC. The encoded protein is CASRGSQGSYEQYF.

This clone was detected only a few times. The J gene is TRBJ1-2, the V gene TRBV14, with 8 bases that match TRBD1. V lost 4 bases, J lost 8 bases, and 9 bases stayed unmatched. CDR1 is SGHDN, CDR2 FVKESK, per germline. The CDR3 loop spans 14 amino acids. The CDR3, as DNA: TGTGCCAGCAGCCCATCGACAGGGGCGAGCGGCTACACCTTC. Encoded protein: CASSPSTGASGYTF.

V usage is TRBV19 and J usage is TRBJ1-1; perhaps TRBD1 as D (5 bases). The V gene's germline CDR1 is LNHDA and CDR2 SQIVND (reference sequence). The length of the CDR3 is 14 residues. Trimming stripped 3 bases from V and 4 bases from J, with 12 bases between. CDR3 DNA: TGTGCCAGTAGTATTGGCAGGGAAGCCACTGAAGCTTTCTTT. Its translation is CASSIGREATEAFF.

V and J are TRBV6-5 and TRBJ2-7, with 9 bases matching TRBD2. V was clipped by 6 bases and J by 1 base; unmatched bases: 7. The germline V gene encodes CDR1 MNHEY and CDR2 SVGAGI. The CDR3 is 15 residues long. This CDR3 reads CASSPQSGGSYEQYF. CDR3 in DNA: TGTGCCAGCAGCCCCCAGAGCGGGGGGTCCTACGAGCAGTACTTC.

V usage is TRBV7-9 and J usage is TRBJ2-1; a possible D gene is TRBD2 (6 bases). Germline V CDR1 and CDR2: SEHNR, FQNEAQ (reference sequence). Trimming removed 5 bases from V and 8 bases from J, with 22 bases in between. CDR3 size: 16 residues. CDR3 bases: TGTGCCAGCAGCGTCCTCCCGGGACTCAAAGGCGATGAGCAGTTCTTC. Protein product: CASSVLPGLKGDEQFF.

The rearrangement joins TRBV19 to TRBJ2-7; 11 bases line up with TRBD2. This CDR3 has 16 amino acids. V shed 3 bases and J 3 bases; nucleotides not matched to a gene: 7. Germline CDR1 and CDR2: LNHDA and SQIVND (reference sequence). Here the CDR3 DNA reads TGTGCCAGTAGTATGGGGATAGCGGGGGGGTTCTACGAGCAGTACTTC. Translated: CASSMGIAGGFYEQYF.

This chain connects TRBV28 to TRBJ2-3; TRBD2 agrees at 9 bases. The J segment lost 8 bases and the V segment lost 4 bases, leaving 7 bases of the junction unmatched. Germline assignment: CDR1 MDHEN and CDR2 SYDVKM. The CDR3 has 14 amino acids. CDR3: CASSSAGGRVTQYF. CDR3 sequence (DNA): TGTGCCAGCAGTTCTGCGGGGGGGCGGGTTACGCAGTATTTT.

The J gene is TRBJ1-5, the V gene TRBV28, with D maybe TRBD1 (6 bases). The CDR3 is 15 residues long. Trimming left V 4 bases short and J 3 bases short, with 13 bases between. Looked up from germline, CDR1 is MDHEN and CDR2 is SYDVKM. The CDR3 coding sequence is TGTGCCAGCAGTTCCCAGGGGATCCCCAATCAGCCCCAGCATTTT. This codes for CASSSQGIPNQPQHF. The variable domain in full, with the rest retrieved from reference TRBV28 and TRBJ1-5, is DVKVTQSSRYLVKRTGEKVFLECVQDMDHENMFWYRQDPGLGLRLIYFSYDVKMKEKGDIPEGYSVSREKKERFSLILESASTNQTSMYLCASSSQGIPNQPQHFGDGTRLSIL.